A selection of T cell receptor beta chains follows, all from one sample in a study of T cell responses to AZD1222 COVID-19 vaccine. Profiled with immunoSEQ multiplex PCR; TCRdb holds only in-frame clones, not every one. The sample holds about 140,000 clones, 80% to 95% seen once. The sequencing used peripheral blood, collected 28 days after the second AZD1222 dose. The receptors were gathered from an adult who received the AZD1222 COVID-19 vaccine. Both conserved end residues are part of each CDR3. D genes are given only for firm matches. The size of a clone is reported for some rows only, either as once, few or many, or as a class for expanded clones.

d_gene	len	abundance	j_gene	v_gene	CDR3nt	CDR3aa
NA	16	NA	TRBJ2-1	TRBV11-3	TGTGCCAGCAGCTCCACCTCCGGGTACTCCTACAATGAGCAGTTCTTC	CASSSTSGYSYNEQFF
NA	13	NA	TRBJ1-1	TRBV28	TGTGCCAGCAGTGGGGGGGGGCGAGCTGAAGCTTTCTTT	CASSGGGRAEAFF
TRBD1	13	NA	TRBJ1-5	TRBV3-1/TRBV3-2	TGTGCCAGCAGCCAGGGACAGGATCAGCCCCAGCATTTT	CASSQGQDQPQHF
TRBD1	17	NA	TRBJ1-5	TRBV28	TGTGCCAGCAGTCCCCTCGGACAGGGTACGGGAAATCAGCCCCAGCATTTT	CASSPLGQGTGNQPQHF
TRBD2	15	NA	TRBJ2-7	TRBV4-1	TGCGCCAGCAGCCAACCGGGACTAGCCGTCTACGAGCAGTACTTC	CASSQPGLAVYEQYF
TRBD2	15	NA	TRBJ2-3	TRBV28	TGTGCCAGCAGAATAGCGGGAGGGCGAATAGATACGCAGTATTTT	CASRIAGGRIDTQYF
NA	11	NA	TRBJ2-1	TRBV7-9	TGTGCCAGCAGGGAAACCAGTGAGCAGTTCTTC	CASRETSEQFF
NA	13	NA	TRBJ1-1	TRBV7-8	TGTGCCAGCAGCAAAGGGGGGGGGACTGAAGCTTTCTTT	CASSKGGGTEAFF
NA	16	NA	TRBJ1-1	TRBV15	TGTGCCACCAGCAGAGATCTGTACAGACTGAACACTGAAGCTTTCTTT	CATSRDLYRLNTEAFF
TRBD2	13	once	TRBJ2-7	TRBV18	TGTGCCAGCTCCGTGCAGGGAGGGTACGAGCAGTACTTC	CASSVQGGYEQYF
TRBD2	14	NA	TRBJ2-7	TRBV30	TGTGCCTGGAGTGGACTAGCGGGGGCCTACGAGCAGTACTTC	CAWSGLAGAYEQYF
NA	16	once	TRBJ1-5	TRBV28	TGTGCCAGCAGTTTATCGGTCGGAGGGTGGACTCAGCCCCAGCATTTT	CASSLSVGGWTQPQHF
TRBD1	13	NA	TRBJ2-1	TRBV7-2	TGTGCCAGCAGCTTCACAGGGGACAATGAGCAGTTCTTC	CASSFTGDNEQFF
TRBD1	14	NA	TRBJ2-2	TRBV7-7	TGTGCTAGCAGCTTAAACAGGGGTTCCGGGGAGCTGTTTTTT	CASSLNRGSGELFF
NA	13	NA	TRBJ1-5	TRBV16	TGTGCCAGCAGCCAATCGGTAGGGCAGCCCCAGCATTTT	CASSQSVGQPQHF
TRBD2	15	NA	TRBJ2-7	TRBV6-5	TGTGCCAGCAGTTACGGACTAGCTAACAATTACGAGCAGTACTTC	CASSYGLANNYEQYF
TRBD1	14	NA	TRBJ1-5	TRBV9	TGTGCCAGCAGCCGCGGGACAGACAGTCAGCCCCAGCATTTT	CASSRGTDSQPQHF
NA	14	NA	TRBJ1-2	TRBV3-1/TRBV3-2	TGTGCCAGCCAAAAAGGGGCAGGGTACTATGGCTACACCTTC	CASQKGAGYYGYTF
NA	14	once	TRBJ1-1	TRBV5-1	TGCGCCAGCAGCCCCATGACAGGGAACACTGAAGCTTTCTTT	CASSPMTGNTEAFF
NA	15	NA	TRBJ1-5	TRBV4-1	TGCGCCAGCAGCCAAGACGGGGGCCCGGGGCAGCCCCAGCATTTT	CASSQDGGPGQPQHF
NA	16	NA	TRBJ1-2	TRBV29-1	TGCAGCGTTGAGATTAAAACAGGGCTGTTTTTGGATGGCTACACCTTC	CSVEIKTGLFLDGYTF
NA	13	NA	TRBJ1-2	TRBV5-1	TGCGCCAGCAGACTTGGGCAGGAACATGGCTACACCTTC	CASRLGQEHGYTF
NA	15	few	TRBJ2-3	TRBV7-9	TGTGCCAGCAGCTTACTGGGGACACCGGATGAGGGGCAGTATTTT	CASSLLGTPDEGQYF
NA	15	NA	TRBJ1-2	TRBV13	TGTGCCAGCAGCTTAGCCCAGGGGACGGGGGGCGGCTACACCTTC	CASSLAQGTGGGYTF
TRBD1	12	NA	TRBJ1-2	TRBV28	TGTGCCAGCAGAGGTACAGGGGAGGGCTACACCTTC	CASRGTGEGYTF
NA	15	NA	TRBJ2-1	TRBV7-2	TGTGCCAGCAGCTTAACGAGCGGGTGGGACAATGAGCAGTTCTTC	CASSLTSGWDNEQFF
NA	12	NA	TRBJ2-7	TRBV7-8	TGTGCCAGCAGCCTCACGTCCTACGAGCAGTACTTC	CASSLTSYEQYF
NA	15	NA	TRBJ1-2	TRBV4-2	TGTGCCAGCAGCTCCGGGGGCCAGGGAGGCTATGGCTACACCTTC	CASSSGGQGGYGYTF
TRBD2	17	NA	TRBJ2-1	TRBV5-1	TGCGCCAGCAGCTTGATAAGAAGTCTAGCGGGAGAGGTTGAGCAGTTCTTC	CASSLIRSLAGEVEQFF
TRBD1	16	NA	TRBJ2-3	TRBV5-8	TGTGCCAGCAGCTTGGGGTCACAGGGGAGCACAGATACGCAGTATTTT	CASSLGSQGSTDTQYF
TRBD2	16	NA	TRBJ2-2	TRBV3-1/TRBV3-2	TGTGCCAGCAGTTATAGGACTAGCGGGAGGGGCCGGGAGCTGTTTTTT	CASSYRTSGRGRELFF
TRBD2	17	NA	TRBJ2-1	TRBV9	TGTGCCAGCAGCCCCAGCCGACTAGCGGGATTTCGATATGAGCAGTTCTTC	CASSPSRLAGFRYEQFF
NA	13	NA	TRBJ1-5	TRBV20-1	TGCAGTGCTAGTTCAGGGGACAATCAGCCCCAGCATTTT	CSASSGDNQPQHF
TRBD1	13	NA	TRBJ2-1	TRBV30	TGTGCCTGGAGTGCCGGACAGGGTGTTGGGCAGTTCTTC	CAWSAGQGVGQFF
TRBD1	14	NA	TRBJ1-3	TRBV5-1	TGCGCCAGCAGCTTCGGACAGGGGGCGGACACCATATATTTT	CASSFGQGADTIYF
NA	13	NA	TRBJ2-3	TRBV27	TGTGCCAGCAGTTATAAAGTTGTAGCTACGCAGTATTTT	CASSYKVVATQYF
NA	13	NA	TRBJ1-5	TRBV5-1	TGCGCCAGCAGCTTTTCCGGGGGGAAGCCCCAGCATTTT	CASSFSGGKPQHF
NA	8	NA	TRBJ1-2	TRBV20-1	TGCAGTGCTCCCCGGAATGGCTTC	CSAPRNGF
NA	13	NA	TRBJ2-3	TRBV28	TGTGCCAGCAGTTCCCCCAGTGGGGATACGCAGTATTTT	CASSSPSGDTQYF
NA	16	NA	TRBJ1-2	TRBV4-2	TGTGCCAGCAGCCAAGATTCGGCAGGATCCTACTATGGCTACACCTTC	CASSQDSAGSYYGYTF
NA	16	NA	TRBJ2-3	TRBV19	TGTGCCAGTACTCCTGTCCCGGGACGGGTTAGAGATACGCAGTATTTT	CASTPVPGRVRDTQYF
NA	13	once	TRBJ1-6	TRBV2	TGTGCCAGCAAGGAACAGATTAATTCACCCCTCCACTTT	CASKEQINSPLHF
TRBD1	14	NA	TRBJ2-3	TRBV5-5	TGTGCCAGCAGCTTGGCGACAGGGGCAGATACGCAGTATTTT	CASSLATGADTQYF
NA	14	NA	TRBJ1-4	TRBV6-2/TRBV6-3	TGTGCCAGCAGTGATGCCACAGGGAATGAAAAACTGTTTTTT	CASSDATGNEKLFF
TRBD1	16	NA	TRBJ1-5	TRBV7-9	TGTGCCAGCAGCGCCAATCCCGGGACAGCAAATCAGCCCCAGCATTTT	CASSANPGTANQPQHF
TRBD1	14	NA	TRBJ1-2	TRBV6-5	TGTGCCAGCAGCCGCGGGACAGGGATTGATGGCTACACCTTC	CASSRGTGIDGYTF
NA	16	NA	TRBJ1-6	TRBV27	TGTGCCAGCAGTTGGGGTACAGGGAAGTACAATTCACCCCTCCACTTT	CASSWGTGKYNSPLHF
NA	13	NA	TRBJ1-3	TRBV30	TGTGCCTGGACCCCGGGCTCTGGAAACACCATATATTTT	CAWTPGSGNTIYF
NA	16	once	TRBJ2-1	TRBV11-3	TGTGCCAGCAGCTTAGGAGCAGGGAGATCCTACAATGAGCAGTTCTTC	CASSLGAGRSYNEQFF
TRBD2	17	NA	TRBJ2-1	TRBV7-9	TGTGCCAGCAGCCCAGGGACTAGCGGGCTACTTTACAATGAGCAGTTCTTC	CASSPGTSGLLYNEQFF
NA	13	NA	TRBJ1-2	TRBV6-5	TGTGCCAGCAGTTACCCGGGGTACTATGGCTACACCTTC	CASSYPGYYGYTF
TRBD1	14	NA	TRBJ1-2	TRBV28	TGTGCCAGCAGGGGGACAGGGGGCTCCTATGGCTACACCTTC	CASRGTGGSYGYTF
NA	13	NA	TRBJ2-3	TRBV30	TGTGCCTGGAGAGTTGACCGCACAGATACGCAGTATTTT	CAWRVDRTDTQYF
TRBD2	16	NA	TRBJ2-7	TRBV3-1/TRBV3-2	TGTGCCAGCAGCCAATCCCGGACTAGCGCGACCTACGAGCAGTACTTC	CASSQSRTSATYEQYF